The TCR beta chain under discussion was sequenced for a study of vaccination and CD4 T cells after COVID-19. Turning to the study itself: Six men and four women formed the convalescents, two being Hispanic. Cultures acting as controls obtained a CEFX pool, an HIV-1 Nef pool, or no peptide. Study findings and constraints: The authors studied relatively few convalescent patients and analyzed no early post-infection timepoints.

A note on this clonotype: Its antigen is unknown.

The Oncomine TCR Beta short-read assay sequenced DNA from cultured CD4+ T cells. TCRdb reprocessed the PCR reads via MiXCR and lists one record per CDR3 protein. This repertoire shows more than 10,000 distinct CDR3 sequences, about 40% found once; its top ten account for around an eighth. Stated treatment: roughly 11-day PBMC culture with coronavirus spike peptide pools or control peptides (ViraFEST assay). The germline V gene encodes CDR1 SGHAT and CDR2 FQNNGV. Trimming removed 2 bases from V and 8 bases from J; junction bases left unmatched: 5. This CDR3 region has 14 residues. The chain is built from TRBV11-2 and TRBJ1-4; TRBD1 matches at 7 bases. Source material: CD4+ T cells from blood, cultured in vitro. This receptor was obtained from a human donor who had recovered from COVID-19. The CDR3 loop is CASSLTPGGEKLFF. CDR3 sequence (DNA): TGTGCCAGCAGCTTAACCCCAGGGGGGGAAAAACTGTTTTTT.